This TCR beta chain originates from a study of pediatric ulcerative colitis. No immunosuppressive drugs were given to ulcerative colitis patients before diagnostic colonoscopy. Samples were sequenced at Survey level, maximum 500,000 reads. Libraries were prepared by immunoSEQ multiplex PCR; TCRdb keeps only in-frame clonotypes and omits some of them. Among some 60,000 clones listed, around four fifths were seen once. J lost 3 bases, V lost 6 bases, and 3 bases had no gene match. This CDR3 is 15 amino acids long. Germline V gene data show CDR1 as MNHEY and CDR2 as SVGAGI. Specimen: blood. This TCR came from a boy younger than 18 with moderate ulcerative colitis. The V call is TRBV6-5, the J call TRBJ2-2; 11 nucleotides agree with TRBD2. The CDR3: CASSWGLADTGELFF. The CDR3 DNA sequence: TGTGCCAGCAGCTGGGGACTAGCGGACACCGGGGAGCTGTTTTTT.